The clone carrying this TCR beta chain was found a few times. Its matching antigen is unknown. These data come from a study of T-cell reconstitution after alpha-beta-depleted transplantation in children. The study's findings and limits: Diversity and T-cell counts at one year after transplant derived mostly from new T cells. At around two months after transplant, the alpha-beta T cells were reportedly derived from several hundred expanded clones that came from non-depleted graft cells. In some patients, recipient T cells and intrathymic progenitors surviving conditioning explained high day-60 diversity.

Preparation of the TCRbeta library involved a method that used unique molecular identifiers. TCRdb redid the calling of the PCR reads with MiXCR, one entry per CDR3 protein. The sample consists of 250,000 to 400,000 distinct CDR3 sequences, around 25% of them appearing once. Sample: PBMCs, mostly from graft donor cells, taken 180 days after TCRalphabeta/CD19-depleted stem cell transplant. The source of this sequence is a male patient under 18 who had a stem cell transplant for acute lymphoblastic leukemia, so the T cells may come from the graft donor.

CDR3 region: CASSSYRQNEQYF. CDR3 nucleotides: TGTGCCAGCAGTTCTTACCGACAGAACGAGCAGTACTTC. The chain recombines TRBV27 with TRBJ2-7; tentatively, D is TRBD1 (5 bases). The V and J ends lost 4 bases and 5 bases respectively, with 12 bases between them. Germline assignment: CDR1 MNHEY and CDR2 SMNVEV (reference sequence). The CDR3 has 13 amino acids.